This entry lists 6 T cell receptor beta chains sequenced from one sample in a study of CD8 T cells in ankylosing spondylitis. In TCRdb, the 5' RACE reads were re-called with MiXCR into one record per CDR3 protein. This table holds about 130,000 distinct CDR3 sequences, approximately 10% found once. Sequencing used blood, either unsorted or a sorted T cell fraction (not recorded which). These receptors were obtained from a male donor with ankylosing spondylitis or in good health (not recorded which).

In its sample, this clonotype was seen many times. The CDR3 DNA is TGCAGCGTTGTTAGCGGGAGATCAGGTGATGAGCAGTTCTTC. Its protein is CSVVSGRSGDEQFF. This sequence joins TRBV29-1 and TRBJ2-1, with 9 nucleotides matching TRBD2. After removal of 4 bases from V and 8 bases from J, the junction contained 9 bases not matched to a gene. This CDR3 is built from 14 residues. The germline V gene encodes CDR1 SQVTM and CDR2 ANQGSEA.

In its sample, this clonotype was seen many times. The CDR3 reads CSARGLAVNNEQFF. Here the CDR3 DNA reads TGCAGTGCTAGAGGACTAGCGGTTAACAATGAGCAGTTCTTC. The rearrangement links TRBV20-1 to TRBJ2-1; 9 nucleotides match TRBD2. Germline lookup yields CDR1 DFQATT and CDR2 SNEGSKA (reference sequence). The CDR3 sequence is 14 residues long. The ends lost 1 base at V and 5 bases at J; junction bases unmatched: 3.

As concerns this clonotype: The final CDR3 position lacks the conserved phenylalanine or tryptophan, pointing to a likely read error. It is unclear where the CDR3 begins or ends on the DNA, so no DNA is shown, and the CDR3 is as TCRdb lists it. This chain connects TRBV24-1 to TRBJ2-1; the D segment call TRBD2 is taken from the table without a DNA check. Per the germline V gene, CDR1 is KGHDR and CDR2 is SFDVKD. The CDR3 is 10 residues long, counting both termini. This CDR3 is CATSDFQLAD.

This clonotype appeared many times. V usage is TRBV6-5 and J usage is TRBJ2-3; maybe TRBD2 (5 bases). With 5 bases removed from V and 2 bases from J, the gap between germline ends came to 14 bases. Germline V CDR1 and CDR2: MNHEY, SVGAGI. The CDR3 has 15 residues. CDR3 sequence: CASSLDSRTTDTQYF. CDR3 sequence (DNA): TGTGCCAGCAGTCTGGACTCCCGGACCACAGATACGCAGTATTTT.

This clonotype was recorded many times. An end of the junction differs from the germline gene, which may be a read error. V gene TRBV7-2 combines with J gene TRBJ2-7; TRBD1 aligns across 12 bases. Germline CDR1 SGHTA, CDR2 FQGNSA. The CDR3 is made up of 15 amino acids. In DNA, the CDR3 is TGTGCCAGCAGCTTAGAGGGTTATTTGGGACAGGGGGCGCACTTC. Amino acids: CASSLEGYLGQGAHF.

The table lists this clonotype with a few counts. CDR3 in amino acids: CASSYSTGGSYEQYF. As DNA, the CDR3 is TGTGCCAGCAGTTACTCGACGGGAGGATCCTACGAGCAGTACTTC. V and J are TRBV6-5 and TRBJ2-7; 7 bases agree with TRBD2. The CDR3 consists of 15 residues. Germline CDR1 and CDR2: MNHEY and SVGAGI. Germline trimming cut 0 bases from V and 1 base from J; bases unmatched to any gene: 3.